This T cell receptor (beta chain) was recovered during a study of blood T cell repertoires in COVID-19. Study background: T cells, B-cell-depleted T cells, or PBMCs provided the cDNA or gDNA that served as material.

Methods used by the authors: Reference gene primer amplification gave estimated nucleated cell counts. Clones were sequenced by immunoSEQ multiplex PCR, and TCRdb holds only the in-frame ones, with some missing. D and trimming were read from the DNA, whereas the V and J calls and clone size are those reported in that table. The data show roughly 380,000 clones, about nine tenths seen once. Exposed enrollees had met someone with a PCR-confirmed or clinician-diagnosed COVID-19 case at some point within the 2 weeks before study entry. This receptor was obtained from a woman aged 25-40 years who had been exposed to COVID-19. The material sequenced was PBMCs or T cells enriched from blood (not recorded which).

CDR3 sequence: CASNVQGWGEKLFF. CDR3 bases: TGTGCCAGCAACGTACAGGGCTGGGGTGAAAAACTGTTTTTT. The chain recombines TRBV6-5 with TRBJ1-4; TRBD1 is a possible D gene (6 bases). This CDR3 spans 14 amino acids. Germline CDR1 reads MNHEY; CDR2 reads SVGAGI. V was trimmed by 7 bases and J by 7 bases, leaving 16 bases between them.